This entry features one T cell receptor beta chain sequence. The antigen is not known. A far larger clone is one nucleotide away, so this likely arose from a read error. These data are taken from a study of cytomegalovirus exposure and HLA in healthy donors. Study-level findings and limits: V- and J-gene trimming of TCR beta was linked (in a later analysis) to a missense DCLRE1C variant. Within the data, a cluster of highly shared sequence variants was likely a sequencing artifact. Within an earlier analysis, most TCR beta V segments proved productive either about 90% or about 30% of the time. A later analysis found most CMV-associated TCR beta chains apparently HLA-restricted.

The PCR contained 60 Vbeta and 13 Jbeta primers. Sequenced by immunoSEQ multiplex PCR; TCRdb stores in-frame clones only, minus some. The sample contains 220,000 or so clones, more than 65% of which appear only once. The source is a woman in her twenties or thirties in good health and CMV-seronegative. What was sequenced was PBMCs.

Here the CDR3 reads CASSQIVTTETQFF. Written as DNA, the CDR3 is TGTGCCAGCAGCCAGATCGTCACTACCGAGACCCAGTTCTTC. The V call is TRBV4-2, the J call TRBJ2-1, with unresolved D. With 3 bases removed from V and 13 bases from J, the gap between germline ends came to 19 bases. The CDR3 is made up of 14 amino acids. The V gene's germline CDR1 is LGHNA and CDR2 YNFKEQ.